The clone carrying this T cell receptor beta chain came up a few times. The antigen is undetermined. Each CDR3 protein is one row after TCRdb ran MiXCR on the 5' RACE reads. Of roughly 500,000 distinct CDR3 sequences detected, 15% to 20% appear once; the ten largest clones hold over 11%. This sample was included in a study of T cells after yellow fever vaccination. Study-wide context: SMART-Seq v4 Ultra Low Input prepared the low-cell-number fractions. Study-level points and caveats: Post-booster repertoires contained most primary-vaccination clones again (around 97% CD4, about 88% CD8). Contamination of FACS-sorted repertoires by abundant clonotypes from the bulk population could occur. Shared CD4/CD8 clonotypes were a small share, likely from convergent recombination.

The CDR3 loop spans 14 amino acids. Germline V CDR1 and CDR2: SGHRS, YFSETQ. V was shortened by 7 bases and J by 0 bases, with 13 bases between the two germline ends. This chain joins TRBV5-1 and TRBJ1-1, with D possibly TRBD1 on 5 matching bases. Sequences were derived from PBMCs, sampled 15 days after the yellow fever booster vaccination. This TCR derives from a man aged 25 to 40 who received the YFV17D yellow fever vaccine. CDR3 DNA sequence: TGCGCCAGCGAAGTGGGGGGAATGAACACTGAAGCTTTCTTT. Amino acids: CASEVGGMNTEAFF.